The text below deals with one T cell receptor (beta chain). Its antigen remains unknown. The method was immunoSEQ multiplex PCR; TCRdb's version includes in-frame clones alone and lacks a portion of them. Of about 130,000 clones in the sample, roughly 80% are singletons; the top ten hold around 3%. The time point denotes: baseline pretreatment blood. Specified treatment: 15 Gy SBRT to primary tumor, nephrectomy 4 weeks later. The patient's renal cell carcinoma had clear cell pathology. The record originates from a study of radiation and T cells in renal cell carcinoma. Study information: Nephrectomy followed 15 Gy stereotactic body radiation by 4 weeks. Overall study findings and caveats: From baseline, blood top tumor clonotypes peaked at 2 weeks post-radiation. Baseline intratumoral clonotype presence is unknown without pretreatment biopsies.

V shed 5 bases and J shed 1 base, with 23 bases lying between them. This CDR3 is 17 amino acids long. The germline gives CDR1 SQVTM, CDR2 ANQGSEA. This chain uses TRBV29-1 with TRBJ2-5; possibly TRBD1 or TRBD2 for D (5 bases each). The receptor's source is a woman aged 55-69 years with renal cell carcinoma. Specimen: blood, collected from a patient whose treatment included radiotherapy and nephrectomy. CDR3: CSVSRGSPGPFQETQYF. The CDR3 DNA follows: TGCAGCGTTTCGAGGGGCTCTCCTGGACCTTTCCAAGAGACCCAGTACTTC.